The 23 T cell receptor beta chains below were found in one sample sequenced in a study of vaccination effects on CD4 cells after COVID-19. Antigens for these TCRs are unknown. Between days 9 and 10 of culture, CD4+ T cells were separated out. Confirmation by PCR established that the person had SARS-CoV-2 infection between March and December 2020. The cohort was immunized with two doses of either the BNT162b2 or mRNA-1273 vaccine. Clones were sequenced by immunoSEQ multiplex PCR, and TCRdb holds only the in-frame ones, with some missing. This table has about 44,000 clones, around 80% appearing once. The material sequenced was CD4+ T cells from PBMCs cultured without peptide, taken after COVID-19 vaccination. Every receptor here comes from a human donor who had a prior SARS-CoV-2 infection.

The table lists this clone with a count of one. The chain couples TRBV28 to TRBJ2-7; D remains ambiguous. The length of the CDR3 is 11 residues. CDR1 is MDHEN, CDR2 SYDVKM, per germline. With 7 bases removed from V and 5 bases from J, the gap between germline ends came to 9 bases. CDR3 sequence: CASTLRHEQYF. The DNA of the CDR3 is TGTGCCAGCACCCTCCGCCACGAGCAGTACTTC.

The V and J genes are TRBV30 and TRBJ1-4; 8 positions match TRBD1. The CDR3 has 13 amino acids. The V segment lost 0 bases and the J segment 10 bases; nucleotides outside the gene matches: 4. Looked up from germline, CDR1 is GTSNPN and CDR2 is SVGIG (reference sequence). CDR3 protein: CAWSVGQGGKLFF. The CDR3 nucleotides read TGTGCCTGGAGTGTAGGACAGGGAGGAAAACTGTTTTTT.

The DNA of the CDR3 is TGTGCCAGCTCACCGAGGACAGGGGCCGGGGAGCTGTTTTTT. Translation gives CASSPRTGAGELFF. The gene calls are TRBV18 and TRBJ2-2; TRBD1 matches 9 bases. Germline trimming cut 3 bases from V and 6 bases from J; bases unmatched to any gene: 2. The CDR3 contains 14 residues. Germline lookup yields CDR1 KGHSH and CDR2 LQKENI. Based on the CDR3 plus reference TRBV18 and TRBJ2-2, the full variable domain is NAGVMQNPRHLVRRRGQEARLRCSPMKGHSHVYWYRQLPEEGLKFMVYLQKENIIDESGMPKERFSAEFPKEGPSILRIQQVVRGDSAAYFCASSPRTGAGELFFGEGSRLTVL.

This chain connects TRBV10-3 to TRBJ1-2; D not certain. Germline assignment: CDR1 ENHRY and CDR2 SYGVKD. V lost 3 bases to trimming and J lost 0 bases, with 5 bases between them. CDR3 length: 13 amino acids. The CDR3 DNA reads TGTGCCATCAGTGACACAGCTAACTATGGCTACACCTTC. Its translation is CAISDTANYGYTF.

The chain employs TRBV7-9 and TRBJ2-3; no clear D gene. V gave up 2 bases and J gave up 3 bases, with 3 bases separating them. CDR1 and CDR2 (germline): SEHNR, FQNEAQ (reference sequence). This CDR3 spans 12 amino acids. In nucleotides, the CDR3 is TGTGCCAGCAGCTTATTTACAGATACGCAGTATTTT. It specifies CASSLFTDTQYF.

V is TRBV30 and J is TRBJ2-5, with 15 bases fitting TRBD2. The CDR3 totals 17 residues. The ends lost 1 base at V and 2 bases at J; junction bases unmatched: 5. Germline V lookup: CDR1 GTSNPN, CDR2 SVGIG (reference sequence). The CDR3 here is CAWSGTSGGAKQETQYF. The CDR3 nucleotides are TGTGCCTGGAGTGGGACTAGCGGGGGGGCTAAACAAGAGACCCAGTACTTC. The full variable domain, completed using reference TRBV30 and TRBJ2-5, is SQTIHQWPATLVQPVGSPLSLECTVEGTSNPNLYWYRQAAGRGLQLLFYSVGIGQISSEVPQNLSASRPQDRQFILSSKKLLLSDSGFYLCAWSGTSGGAKQETQYFGPGTRLLVL.

As concerns this clone: The junction shows a germline mismatch at one end, possibly a read error. This chain uses TRBV30 with TRBJ1-3; TRBD1 is a possible D gene (6 bases). The germline CDR1 and CDR2 sequences are GTSNPN and SVGIG (reference sequence). The CDR3 sequence is 12 residues long. The CDR3 here is CAWSVRWDTMYF. The DNA of the CDR3 is TGTGCCTGGAGTGTACGTTGGGACACCATGTATTTT.

The genes are TRBV6-1 and TRBJ2-1; D is unresolved. Trimming removed 3 bases from V and 0 bases from J, with 9 bases in between. Germline V CDR1 and CDR2: MNHNS, SASEGT. This CDR3 has 15 amino acids. The CDR3 DNA sequence: TGTGCCAGCAGTGATCTACTCCTCTCCTACAATGAGCAGTTCTTC. Its protein is CASSDLLLSYNEQFF.

This rearrangement joins TRBV18 to TRBJ1-4; unclear D gene. V lost 6 bases and J lost 5, with 13 bases in between. Germline CDR1 and CDR2: KGHSH and LQKENI. This CDR3 comprises 14 residues. The CDR3 is CASSIIQTNEKLFF. CDR3 nucleotides: TGTGCCAGCTCCATCATCCAGACGAATGAAAAACTGTTTTTT.

In DNA form, the CDR3 reads TGTGCCAGCAGCTCTACGGGACAGCGCACTGGGGCCAACGTCCTGACTTTC. The encoded protein is CASSSTGQRTGANVLTF. The V call is TRBV5-4, the J call TRBJ2-6, with 7 bases aligning to TRBD1. With 3 bases clipped from V and 2 bases from J, the junction kept 8 bases outside the gene matches. The CDR3 loop spans 17 amino acids. Looked up from germline, CDR1 is SGHNT and CDR2 is YYREEE (reference sequence).

This chain connects TRBV5-1 to TRBJ1-1; D not resolved. Trimming cost V 2 bases and J 4 bases, with 12 bases left between them. Germline assignment: CDR1 SGHRS and CDR2 YFSETQ. This CDR3 region has 14 residues. The DNA for the CDR3 is TGCGCCAGCAGCTTTCTAGGAGGTATCACTGAAGCTTTCTTT. This encodes CASSFLGGITEAFF.

The CDR3 region is CASSLRLAGGLGDTQYF. The CDR3 coding sequence is TGTGCCAGCAGCCTCAGACTAGCGGGGGGGCTGGGAGATACGCAGTATTTT. V is TRBV7-2 and J is TRBJ2-3; 14 bases are a match to TRBD2. CDR3 size: 17 residues. The V gene's germline CDR1 is SGHTA and CDR2 FQGNSA. V lost 5 bases, J lost 5 bases, and 9 bases stayed unmatched.

In this sample, this clone turned up once. The rearrangement links TRBV5-1 to TRBJ2-2, with D uncertain. The germline V and J ends were trimmed by 4 bases and 3 bases, with 13 bases remaining between them. Germline loops: CDR1 SGHRS, CDR2 YFSETQ. The CDR3 totals 15 residues. The CDR3 reads CASSPDLTYTGELFF. The DNA of the CDR3 is TGCGCCAGCAGCCCCGACTTAACCTACACCGGGGAGCTGTTTTTT.

This chain links TRBV7-8 with TRBJ2-1, with 8 bases identical to TRBD1. The V gene's germline CDR1 is SGHVS and CDR2 FQNEAQ. This CDR3 spans 16 amino acids. V dropped 5 bases and J dropped 3; count of bases not matched to a gene: 9. The CDR3 nucleotides read TGTGCCAGCAGCGGGCCGGGACAGGTAATCTACAATGAGCAGTTCTTC. Translating gives CASSGPGQVIYNEQFF.

This clone was picked up a small number of times. This chain joins TRBV4-2 and TRBJ2-5, with 10 bases lining up with TRBD2. Unmatched junction bases numbered 8, after V lost 0 bases and J lost 4 bases. Germline V gene lookup returns CDR1 LGHNA and CDR2 YNFKEQ. This CDR3 spans 17 amino acids. The CDR3 sequence: CASSQDWSGGAAETQYF. The DNA for the CDR3 is TGTGCCAGCAGCCAAGATTGGAGCGGGGGGGCCGCAGAGACCCAGTACTTC.

The chain recombines TRBV30 with TRBJ1-4, with D tentatively TRBD1 (6 bases). V lost 0 bases, J lost 7 bases, and 15 bases lay in between. CDR3 size: 15 residues. Germline V lookup: CDR1 GTSNPN, CDR2 SVGIG (reference sequence). CDR3 sequence reads: CAWSVPGGAGEKLFF. CDR3 nucleotide sequence: TGTGCCTGGAGTGTACCCGGGGGCGCGGGTGAAAAACTGTTTTTT.

The chain uses TRBV11-2 and TRBJ1-3; a possible D gene is TRBD1 (5 bases). This CDR3 has 16 amino acids. From germline, CDR1 is SGHAT and CDR2 FQNNGV. Trimming shortened V by 4 bases and J by 4 bases, and 17 bases separated the two germline ends. CDR3 residues: CASSSTRGVLGNTIYF. The CDR3 nucleotides are TGTGCCAGCAGCTCGACCCGAGGGGTGTTGGGAAACACCATATATTTT. The entire variable domain, with the rest obtained from reference TRBV11-2 and TRBJ1-3, is as follows: EAGVAQSPRYKIIEKRQSVAFWCNPISGHATLYWYQQILGQGPKLLIQFQNNGVVDDSQLPKDRFSAERLKGVDSTLKIQPAKLEDSAVYLCASSSTRGVLGNTIYFGEGSWLTVV.

This chain joins TRBV5-8 and TRBJ1-1, with D hard to call. Germline V lookup: CDR1 SGHTS, CDR2 YDEGEE. V lost 0 bases to trimming and J lost 1 base, with 7 bases between them. The CDR3 totals 14 residues. The CDR3 DNA reads TGTGCCAGCAGCTTGGCCAGACAGAACACTGAAGCTTTCTTT. It encodes CASSLARQNTEAFF.

The chain links TRBV10-3 to TRBJ1-6; D unresolved. Trimming took 1 base from V and 7 from J, leaving 14 bases between them. Germline values: CDR1 ENHRY, CDR2 SYGVKD. The CDR3 has 16 residues. The CDR3 DNA is TGTGCCATCAGTGAGTGGGAGACATCTCGGAATTCACCCCTCCACTTT. Translating it yields CAISEWETSRNSPLHF.

V usage is TRBV4-2 and J usage is TRBJ2-3, with 7 bases aligning to TRBD2. CDR3 length equals 15 residues. Trimming took 4 bases from V and 0 from J; bases not matched to a gene: 4. Germline CDR1 reads LGHNA; CDR2 reads YNFKEQ. As DNA, the CDR3 is TGTGCCAGCAGCCGGGCTAGCGGCAGCACAGATACGCAGTATTTT. As protein: CASSRASGSTDTQYF.

The V call is TRBV25-1, the J call TRBJ1-2, with TRBD1 identical over 7 bases. V shed 1 base, J shed 7 bases, and the junction held 6 bases outside the gene matches. Germline V gene data show CDR1 as MGHDK and CDR2 as SYGVNS. This CDR3 spans 14 amino acids. CDR3 DNA: TGTGCCAGCAGTGAATCTGGGACAGTCCTTGGCTACACCTTC. It is translated as CASSESGTVLGYTF.

The chain employs TRBV6-1 and TRBJ1-2; D unresolved. The V end was cut by 1 base, the J end by 4 bases, with 10 bases between. The CDR3 totals 14 residues. The germline CDR1 and CDR2 sequences are MNHNS and SASEGT. This CDR3 is CASSEGPQSYGYTF. In DNA, the CDR3 is TGTGCCAGCAGTGAAGGCCCTCAGAGCTATGGCTACACCTTC.

The rearrangement uses TRBV7-2 and TRBJ1-4; D is perhaps TRBD1 (6 bases). Trimming cost V 0 bases and J 8 bases, with 10 bases left between them. The germline gives CDR1 SGHTA, CDR2 FQGNSA. The CDR3 loop spans 14 amino acids. CDR3 in amino acids: CASSLAIDREKLFF. The CDR3 DNA follows: TGTGCCAGCAGCTTAGCTATTGACAGGGAAAAACTGTTTTTT.